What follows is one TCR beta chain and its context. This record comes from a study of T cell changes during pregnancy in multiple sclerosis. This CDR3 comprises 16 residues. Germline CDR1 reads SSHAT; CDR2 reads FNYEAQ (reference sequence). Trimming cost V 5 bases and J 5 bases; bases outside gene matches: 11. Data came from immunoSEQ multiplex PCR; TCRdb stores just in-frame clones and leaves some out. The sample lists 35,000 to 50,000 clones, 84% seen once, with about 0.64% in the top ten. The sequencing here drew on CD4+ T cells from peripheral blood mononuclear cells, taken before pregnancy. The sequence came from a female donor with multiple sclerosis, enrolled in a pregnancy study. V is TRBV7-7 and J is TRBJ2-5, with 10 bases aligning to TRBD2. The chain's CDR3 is CASSEIAGGSVETQYF. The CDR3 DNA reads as TGTGCCAGCAGCGAAATAGCGGGAGGATCGGTCGAGACCCAGTACTTC.